This T cell receptor (beta chain) was recorded in a study of T-cell reconstitution after alpha-beta-depleted transplantation in children. This clonotype was seen only a few times. No antigen is known for it. For TCRbeta, the library was prepared with unique molecular identifiers. Each CDR3 protein is one row after TCRdb ran MiXCR on the PCR reads. The data contain about 980,000 distinct CDR3 sequences, around 30% of them singletons. General study points: Surviving recipient T cells and thymic progenitors underlay high day-60 TCRbeta diversity in some patients.

V gave up 1 base and J gave up 6 bases, with 15 bases separating them. The CDR3 extends over 15 amino acids. Germline lookup yields CDR1 KGHSH and CDR2 LQKENI. The rearrangement joins TRBV18 to TRBJ1-1; tentatively, D is TRBD1 (5 bases). The sequencing here drew on PBMCs, mostly from graft donor cells, taken 360 days after TCRalphabeta/CD19-depleted stem cell transplant. This TCR came from a boy younger than two who had a stem cell transplant for SCID, so the T cells may come from the graft donor. Here the CDR3 DNA reads TGTGCCAGCTCACCACAGGGCGGACATAGCTCTGAAGCTTTCTTT. Protein sequence: CASSPQGGHSSEAFF.